The source of this T cell receptor beta chain is a study of T cells in Graves' hyperthyroidism and ophthalmopathy. The CDR3 sequence is 13 residues long. V lost 5 bases to trimming and J lost 2 bases, with 9 bases between them. Germline loops: CDR1 SNHLY, CDR2 FYNNEI. RNA transcripts gave rise to amplified TCR beta CDR3 regions. Using the HTBI primer set, a first-round RT-PCR was run on the TCR CDR3. TCRdb re-analysed the multiplex PCR reads in MiXCR, keeping a single row per CDR3 protein. The profile shows approximately 400,000 distinct CDR3 sequences, about 15% of them singletons. Findings and limits, study-wide: In the analysis, a 13 V-J model separated ophthalmopathy from stable hyperthyroidism.

In this sample, this clonotype turned up many times. Antigen specificity is unknown. Orbital computed tomography, thyroid ultrasound, serum thyroxine and TRAb, and clinical symptoms together informed the diagnoses. The chain uses TRBV2 and TRBJ2-5, with D possibly TRBD2 on 5 matching bases. This clonotype originated in a woman aged 60 to 75 with Graves' hyperthyroidism. Input material: blood. CDR3 DNA sequence: TGTGCCAGCAGTCTAAGCGGTCAAGAGACCCAGTACTTC. This translates into CASSLSGQETQYF.